Given below is one TCR beta chain in context. Its target is not known. One end of the junction varies from germline; a read error may be responsible. For the second PCR, which ran for roughly 7 to 11 cycles, a sample-barcoded 5' primer and a J-beta primer mix were used. TCRdb processed the 5' RACE reads anew with MiXCR; each CDR3 protein has one entry. Of about 730,000 distinct CDR3 sequences in the sample, roughly 43% were seen once. This record comes from a study of blood T cells in healthy people across ages. The CDR3 runs to 16 residues. Germline CDR1 MGHRA, CDR2 YSYEKL. Whole-study results and caveats: Compared with aged donors, long-lived donors showed fewer expanded clones, suggesting selection. Donor CMV status was unknown, possibly confounding expanded clonotype changes.

The specimen sequenced was blood. The chain employs TRBV4-1 and TRBJ1-2, with 7 bases that match TRBD1. This receptor was obtained from a woman aged 55-69 years in good health. In nucleotides, the CDR3 is TGCGCCGGCAGCCAAGAGTTGGACAGGATAGTCTATGGCTACACCTTC. The encoded protein is CAGSQELDRIVYGYTF.